This T cell receptor (beta chain) was sequenced during a study of technical replicates of blood from a few donors. Measured with immunoSEQ multiplex PCR; TCRdb has only the in-frame clones, and not every one. Of about 76,000 clones in the sample, around 90% were seen once. V lost 3 bases to trimming and J lost 1 base; unmatched junction nucleotides: 3. This CDR3 has 15 amino acids. Germline assignment: CDR1 SGDLS and CDR2 YYNGEE. The sequence derives from a human donor in good health. Sequences were obtained from T cells isolated from PBMCs. The chain has TRBV9 and TRBJ2-5, with TRBD2 matching 10 bases. The CDR3 region has the DNA TGTGCCAGCAGCGCAAGGACTAGCGGCCAAGAGACCCAGTACTTC. Its protein product is CASSARTSGQETQYF. The variable domain in full, with the rest retrieved from reference TRBV9 and TRBJ2-5, is DSGVTQTPKHLITATGQRVTLRCSPRSGDLSVYWYQQSLDQGLQFLIQYYNGEERAKGNILERFSAQQFPDLHSELNLSSLELGDSALYFCASSARTSGQETQYFGPGTRLLVL.